What follows is one T cell receptor beta chain and its context. The antigen is unknown. The entry originates in a study of T cells after yellow fever vaccination. TCRdb recomputed calls from the 5' RACE reads with MiXCR, one row per CDR3 protein. The sample shows 340,000 or so distinct CDR3 sequences, under 15% of them seen only once. Study-wide findings and caveats: Across the CD4 and CD8 compartments, a small share of clonotypes was present in both.

V lost 4 bases and J lost 11; bases outside the gene matches: 13. CDR1 SGHRS and CDR2 YFSETQ come from the germline V gene. CDR3 length: 15 amino acids. Specimen: CD4+ T cells sorted from PBMCs, collected 15 days after the yellow fever booster vaccination. The chain recombines TRBV5-1 with TRBJ1-5, with 9 bases identical to TRBD1. This sequence originates from a man between 18 and 35 years old who received the YFV17D yellow fever vaccine. The CDR3 region has the DNA TGCGCCAGCAGCCCGGAATGGGGGGGACAGGGAGCCCAGCATTTT. This translates into CASSPEWGGQGAQHF.